The 17 T cell receptor beta chains in this list originate from one sample, sequenced in a study of shared clonotypes between healthy human individuals. Some clones are missing from TCRdb's copy, which holds only in-frame ones; the method was immunoSEQ multiplex PCR. This sample has hundreds of thousands of clones; roughly four fifths occur once, and the top ten carry more than 10%. The source material was PBMCs. All receptors come from a woman aged 40 to 49 in good health. Some clones in this sample may be carry-over from other donors' samples.

The rearrangement links TRBV29-1 to TRBJ1-2, with unresolved D. V lost 1 base to trimming and J lost 0 bases, with 6 bases between them. There are 13 residues in the CDR3. In germline, CDR1 is SQVTM, CDR2 ANQGSEA. CDR3 region: CSVEGAANYGYTF. The DNA for the CDR3 is TGCAGCGTTGAAGGCGCGGCTAACTATGGCTACACCTTC.

CDR3 amino acids: CASSFPVTVGTDTQYF. The DNA for the CDR3 is TGTGCCAGCAGTTTCCCTGTGACAGTCGGCACAGATACGCAGTATTTT. V and J are TRBV28 and TRBJ2-3; weak D call: TRBD1 (5 bases). This CDR3 contains 16 residues. Germline CDR1 reads MDHEN; CDR2 reads SYDVKM. V was pared by 3 bases and J by 1 base, with 14 bases between.

This clone was observed a single time. The rearrangement links TRBV27 to TRBJ1-5; 7 nucleotides line up with TRBD1. J gave up 3 bases and V 8 bases, and 7 bases lay outside the gene matches. Germline lookup yields CDR1 MNHEY and CDR2 SMNVEV (reference sequence). This CDR3 comprises 14 residues. The CDR3 here is CASGRQGPNQPQHF. As DNA, the CDR3 is TGTGCCAGCGGCAGACAGGGCCCCAATCAGCCCCAGCATTTT.

The rearrangement links TRBV7-3 to TRBJ1-1, with D possibly being TRBD1 (5 bases). V lost 5 bases to trimming and J lost 1 base, with 14 bases between them. Germline V lookup: CDR1 SGHTA, CDR2 FQGTGA. The CDR3 is 15 residues long. DNA of the CDR3: TGTGCCAGCAGCGAAAACCTTGGGGGGAACACTGAAGCTTTCTTT. Its protein product is CASSENLGGNTEAFF.

This chain joins TRBV29-1 and TRBJ2-7; D perhaps matches TRBD1 (5 bases). Germline V gene data show CDR1 as SQVTM and CDR2 as ANQGSEA. This CDR3 is built from 14 residues. V lost 8 bases, J lost 0 bases, and 17 bases lay in between. The CDR3 spells CSTRGDTGSYEQYF. In DNA form, the CDR3 reads TGCAGCACCCGTGGAGACACAGGCTCCTACGAGCAGTACTTC.

The chain joins TRBV9 to TRBJ2-2, with a possible D match to TRBD1 (5 bases). This CDR3 spans 15 amino acids. The ends were cut back, 3 bases at V and 0 bases at J, with 9 bases in the middle. Germline V gene lookup returns CDR1 SGDLS and CDR2 YYNGEE. The chain's CDR3 is CASSERQTNTGELFF. For the CDR3, the DNA is TGTGCCAGCAGCGAAAGACAGACGAACACCGGGGAGCTGTTTTTT. Using reference TRBV9 and TRBJ2-2 for the parts outside the CDR3, the full variable domain is DSGVTQTPKHLITATGQRVTLRCSPRSGDLSVYWYQQSLDQGLQFLIQYYNGEERAKGNILERFSAQQFPDLHSELNLSSLELGDSALYFCASSERQTNTGELFFGEGSRLTVL.

This chain connects TRBV19 to TRBJ2-4; 9 nucleotides agree with TRBD1. After removal of 4 bases from V and 1 base from J, the junction contained 11 bases not matched to a gene. Germline lookup yields CDR1 LNHDA and CDR2 SQIVND (reference sequence). The CDR3 consists of 18 residues. The CDR3 region has the DNA TGTGCCAGTAGTACACCGCCGGACAGGGGTTTCGCCAAAAACATTCAGTACTTC. Amino acids: CASSTPPDRGFAKNIQYF.

The gene calls are TRBV28 and TRBJ2-7; D unresolved. CDR3 length: 12 amino acids. Germline CDR1 MDHEN, CDR2 SYDVKM. Between the trimmed V and J ends, which lost 2 bases and 6 bases, there was a span of 8 bases. CDR3 sequence reads: CASSLDGREQYF. The CDR3, as DNA: TGTGCCAGCAGTTTAGACGGGCGCGAGCAGTACTTC. Combining the CDR3 with reference TRBV28 and TRBJ2-7 gives the whole variable domain DVKVTQSSRYLVKRTGEKVFLECVQDMDHENMFWYRQDPGLGLRLIYFSYDVKMKEKGDIPEGYSVSREKKERFSLILESASTNQTSMYLCASSLDGREQYFGPGTRLTVT.

There are a few counts of this clone. The chain uses TRBV15 and TRBJ2-4; 11 nucleotides line up with TRBD2. CDR1 and CDR2 from the germline V gene are LNHNV and YYDKDF (reference sequence). The CDR3 loop spans 17 amino acids. J lost 5 bases, V lost 0 bases, and 6 bases had no gene match. The CDR3 protein is CATSRDTSGRGENIQYF. CDR3 bases: TGTGCCACCAGCAGAGATACTAGCGGGAGAGGTGAAAACATTCAGTACTTC.

The genes are TRBV5-1 and TRBJ1-1, with a tentative D call TRBD1 (6 bases). The CDR3 has 14 residues. The V and J ends lost 0 bases and 4 bases respectively, with 10 bases between them. Germline CDR1 is SGHRS and CDR2 is YFSETQ. As DNA, the CDR3 is TGCGCCAGCAGCTTGGAACAGGGATTCACTGAAGCTTTCTTT. Translated: CASSLEQGFTEAFF.

The rearrangement links TRBV7-6 to TRBJ2-5; 8 nucleotides match TRBD1. Germline trimming cut 6 bases from V and 5 bases from J; bases unmatched to any gene: 2. This CDR3 region has 12 residues. Germline-derived CDR1 and CDR2 are SGHVS and FNYEAQ. CDR3 in DNA: TGTGCCAGCAGTTGGGACAGGGAGACCCAGTACTTC. This gives the protein CASSWDRETQYF.

The chain links TRBV7-9 to TRBJ2-5; 7 bases agree with TRBD2. This CDR3 has 14 amino acids. From germline, CDR1 is SEHNR and CDR2 FQNEAQ (reference sequence). Trimming at V came to 4 bases and at J to 5 bases, leaving 7 bases not matched to a gene. CDR3 sequence: CASSSLGGIETQYF. CDR3 nucleotides: TGTGCCAGCAGCTCACTGGGGGGGATTGAGACCCAGTACTTC.

This sequence joins TRBV20-1 and TRBJ2-5; D ambiguous. The germline gives CDR1 DFQATT, CDR2 SNEGSKA (reference sequence). The ends were cut back, 0 bases at V and 5 bases at J, with 4 bases in the middle. There are 11 residues in the CDR3. CDR3 sequence (DNA): TGCAGTGCTAGAGATTCGGAGACCCAGTACTTC. Translated, it gives CSARDSETQYF.

The chain has TRBV10-2 and TRBJ2-1; no clear D gene. The CDR3 spans 11 residues. Germline loops: CDR1 WSHSY, CDR2 SAAADI. Trimming took off 1 base at V and 15 bases at J, with 10 bases between the two ends. CDR3 DNA sequence: TGCGCCAGCAGTGAGTTTGAAGGGTGGTTCTTC. Its translation: CASSEFEGWFF.

V gene TRBV18 combines with J gene TRBJ1-2, with D tentatively TRBD1 (6 bases). Per the germline V gene, CDR1 is KGHSH and CDR2 is LQKENI. V lost 6 bases and J lost 2, with 10 bases in between. This CDR3 is 13 amino acids long. The CDR3 region is CASSPGENYGYTF. The CDR3 nucleotides are TGTGCCAGCTCGCCAGGGGAAAACTATGGCTACACCTTC.

This clone was seen a few times. Distinct nucleotide sequences in the sample also encode this CDR3. The CDR3 is CASSVDERGYNEQFF. The CDR3 DNA reads as TGTGCCAGCAGCGTAGATGAGCGGGGATACAATGAGCAGTTCTTC. The chain joins TRBV9 to TRBJ2-1, with TRBD2 matching 7 bases. Losses at the gene ends were 0 bases for V and 4 bases for J; bases not matched to a gene: 4. This CDR3 has 15 amino acids. CDR1 is SGDLS, CDR2 YYNGEE, per germline.

The chain couples TRBV27 to TRBJ2-7; D unclear. CDR3 size: 13 residues. Trimming removed 4 bases from V and 0 bases from J, with 7 bases in between. Germline CDR1 reads MNHEY; CDR2 reads SMNVEV (reference sequence). CDR3 sequence: CASSSRASYEQYF. In DNA, the CDR3 is TGTGCCAGCAGTTCGAGAGCCTCCTACGAGCAGTACTTC.